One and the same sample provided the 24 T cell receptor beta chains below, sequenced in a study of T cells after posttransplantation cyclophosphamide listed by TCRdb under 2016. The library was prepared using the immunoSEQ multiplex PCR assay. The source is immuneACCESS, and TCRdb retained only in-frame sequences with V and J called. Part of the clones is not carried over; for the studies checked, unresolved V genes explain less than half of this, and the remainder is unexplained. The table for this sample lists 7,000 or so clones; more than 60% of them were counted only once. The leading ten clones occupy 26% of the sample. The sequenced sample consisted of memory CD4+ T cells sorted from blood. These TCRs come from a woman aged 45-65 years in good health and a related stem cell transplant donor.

The CDR3 loop reads CASSLAPGTGVGTQYF. In nucleotides, the CDR3 is TGTGCCAGCAGCTTAGCGCCCGGGACAGGGGTGGGGACCCAGTACTTC. The J gene is TRBJ2-5, the V gene TRBV7-8, with 10 bases lining up with TRBD1. The CDR3 consists of 16 residues. With 0 bases clipped from V and 7 bases from J, the junction kept 8 bases outside the gene matches. Germline values: CDR1 SGHVS, CDR2 FQNEAQ.

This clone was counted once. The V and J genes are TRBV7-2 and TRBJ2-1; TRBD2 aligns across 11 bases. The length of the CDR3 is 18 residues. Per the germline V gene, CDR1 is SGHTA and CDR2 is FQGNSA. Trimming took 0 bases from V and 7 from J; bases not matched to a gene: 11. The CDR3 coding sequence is TGTGCCAGCAGCTTAGCGTTGGGTTTACTAGCGGGAGCGAATGAGCAGTTCTTC. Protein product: CASSLALGLLAGANEQFF.

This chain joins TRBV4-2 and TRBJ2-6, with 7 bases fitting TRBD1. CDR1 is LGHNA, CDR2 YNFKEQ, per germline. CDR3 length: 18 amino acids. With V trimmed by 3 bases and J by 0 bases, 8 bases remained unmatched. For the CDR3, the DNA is TGTGCCAGCAGCCAGCCGGGACAGCCAATCTCTGGGGCCAACGTCCTGACTTTC. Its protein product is CASSQPGQPISGANVLTF.

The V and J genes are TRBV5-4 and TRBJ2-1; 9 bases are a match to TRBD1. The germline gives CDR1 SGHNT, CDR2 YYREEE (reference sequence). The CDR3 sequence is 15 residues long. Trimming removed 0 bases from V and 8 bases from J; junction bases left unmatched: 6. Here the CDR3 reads CASSLESRDRDEQFF. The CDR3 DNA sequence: TGTGCCAGCAGCTTGGAGTCCCGGGACAGGGATGAGCAGTTCTTC.

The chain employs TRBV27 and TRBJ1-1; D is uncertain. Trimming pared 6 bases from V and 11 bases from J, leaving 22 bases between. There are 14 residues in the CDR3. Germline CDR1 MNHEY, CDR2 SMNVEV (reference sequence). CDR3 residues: CASRPEVLPSWAFF. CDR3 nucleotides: TGTGCCAGCAGACCGGAGGTCCTCCCCTCGTGGGCTTTCTTT.

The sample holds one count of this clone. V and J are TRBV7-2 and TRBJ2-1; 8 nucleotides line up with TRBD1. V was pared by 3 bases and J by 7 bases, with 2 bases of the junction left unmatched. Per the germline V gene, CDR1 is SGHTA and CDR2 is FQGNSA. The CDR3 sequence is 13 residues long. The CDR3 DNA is TGTGCCAGCAGCTTGGGACAGGAGAATGAGCAGTTCTTC. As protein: CASSLGQENEQFF.

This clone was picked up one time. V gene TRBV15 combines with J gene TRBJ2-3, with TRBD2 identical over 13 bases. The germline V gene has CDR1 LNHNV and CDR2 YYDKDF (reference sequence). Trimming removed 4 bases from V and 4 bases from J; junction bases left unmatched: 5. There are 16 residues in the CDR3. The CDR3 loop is CATSMRLAGGADTQYF. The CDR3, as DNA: TGTGCCACCAGCATGCGACTAGCGGGAGGCGCAGATACGCAGTATTTT.

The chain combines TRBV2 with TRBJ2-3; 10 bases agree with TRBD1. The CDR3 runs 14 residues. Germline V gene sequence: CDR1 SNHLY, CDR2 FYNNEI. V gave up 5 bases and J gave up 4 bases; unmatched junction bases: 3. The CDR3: CASSWDRGSDTQYF. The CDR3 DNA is TGTGCCAGCAGTTGGGACAGGGGATCAGATACGCAGTATTTT.

CDR3 loop: CASSEARQVAQYF. The CDR3 nucleotides read TGTGCCAGCAGTGAAGCGCGACAGGTAGCGCAGTATTTT. This rearrangement joins TRBV2 to TRBJ2-3; possible D gene TRBD1, 6 bases. V lost 0 bases, J lost 10 bases, and 11 bases lay in between. CDR3 length: 13 amino acids. Per germline, CDR1 SNHLY and CDR2 FYNNEI.

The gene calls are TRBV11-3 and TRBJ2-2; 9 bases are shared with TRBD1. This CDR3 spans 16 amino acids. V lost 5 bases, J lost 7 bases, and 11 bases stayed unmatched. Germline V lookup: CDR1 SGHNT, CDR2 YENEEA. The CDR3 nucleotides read TGTGCCAGCAGCCCGGGACAGGGAACTCCGTTCGGGGAGCTGTTTTTT. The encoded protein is CASSPGQGTPFGELFF.

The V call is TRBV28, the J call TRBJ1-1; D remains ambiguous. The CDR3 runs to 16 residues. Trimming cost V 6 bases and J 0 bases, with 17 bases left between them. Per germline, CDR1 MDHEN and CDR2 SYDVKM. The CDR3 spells CASSRHLTELNTEAFF. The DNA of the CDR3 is TGTGCCAGCAGCCGACATCTTACAGAGTTGAACACTGAAGCTTTCTTT.

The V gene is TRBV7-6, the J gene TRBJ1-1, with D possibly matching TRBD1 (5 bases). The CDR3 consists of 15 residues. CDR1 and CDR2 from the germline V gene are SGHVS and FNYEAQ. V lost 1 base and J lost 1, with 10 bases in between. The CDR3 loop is CASSLVRATNTEAFF. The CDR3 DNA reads TGTGCCAGCAGCTTAGTCAGGGCAACGAACACTGAAGCTTTCTTT.

This CDR3 is CASSQTGRHGNTIYF. CDR3 in DNA: TGTGCCAGCAGCCAGACAGGGAGACATGGAAACACCATATATTTT. The rearrangement uses TRBV5-5 and TRBJ1-3, with 7 positions matching TRBD1. The V gene's germline CDR1 is SGHKS and CDR2 YYEKEE (reference sequence). V dropped 4 bases and J dropped 3; count of bases not matched to a gene: 7. This CDR3 spans 15 amino acids.

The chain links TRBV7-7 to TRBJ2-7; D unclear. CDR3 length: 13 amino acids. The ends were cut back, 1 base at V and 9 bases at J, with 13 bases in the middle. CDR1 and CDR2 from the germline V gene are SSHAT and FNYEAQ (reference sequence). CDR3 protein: CASSLVPVSRQYF. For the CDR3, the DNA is TGTGCCAGCAGCTTAGTGCCGGTCTCAAGGCAGTACTTC.

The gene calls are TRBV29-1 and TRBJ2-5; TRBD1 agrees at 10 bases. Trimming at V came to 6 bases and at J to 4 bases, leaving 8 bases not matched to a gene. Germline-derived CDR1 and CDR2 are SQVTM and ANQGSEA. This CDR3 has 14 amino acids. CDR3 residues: CSVRPGQGRETQYF. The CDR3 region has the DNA TGCAGCGTAAGGCCGGGACAGGGGAGAGAGACCCAGTACTTC. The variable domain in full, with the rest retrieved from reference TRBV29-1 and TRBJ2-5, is SAVISQKPSRDICQRGTSLTIQCQVDSQVTMMFWYRQQPGQSLTLIATANQGSEATYESGFVIDKFPISRPNLTFSTLTVSNMSPEDSSIYLCSVRPGQGRETQYFGPGTRLLVL.

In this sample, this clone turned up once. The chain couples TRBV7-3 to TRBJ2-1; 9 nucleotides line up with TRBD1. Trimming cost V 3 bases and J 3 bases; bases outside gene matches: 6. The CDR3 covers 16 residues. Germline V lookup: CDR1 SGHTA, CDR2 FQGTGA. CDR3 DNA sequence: TGTGCCAGCAGCTTGACCGGGACAGGGTACTACAATGAGCAGTTCTTC. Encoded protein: CASSLTGTGYYNEQFF.

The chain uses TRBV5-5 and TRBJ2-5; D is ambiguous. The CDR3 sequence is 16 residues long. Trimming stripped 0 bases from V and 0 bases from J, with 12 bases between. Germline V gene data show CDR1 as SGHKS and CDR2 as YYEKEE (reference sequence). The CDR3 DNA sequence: TGTGCCAGCAGCTTGGAACAATTCCTAGACCAAGAGACCCAGTACTTC. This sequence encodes CASSLEQFLDQETQYF.

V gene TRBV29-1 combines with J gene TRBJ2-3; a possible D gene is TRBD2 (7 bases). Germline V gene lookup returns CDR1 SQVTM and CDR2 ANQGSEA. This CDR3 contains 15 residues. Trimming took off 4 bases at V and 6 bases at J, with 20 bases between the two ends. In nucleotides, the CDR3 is TGCAGCGTTGGTGGAGTAGGGGGGGCGGTGGATACGCAGTATTTT. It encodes CSVGGVGGAVDTQYF.

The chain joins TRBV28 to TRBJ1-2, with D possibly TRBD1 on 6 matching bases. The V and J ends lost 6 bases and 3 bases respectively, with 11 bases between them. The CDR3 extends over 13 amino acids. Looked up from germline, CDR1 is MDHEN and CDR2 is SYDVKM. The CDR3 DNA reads TGTGCCAGCAGGCCCGGGGGGCACTATGGCTACACCTTC. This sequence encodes CASRPGGHYGYTF.

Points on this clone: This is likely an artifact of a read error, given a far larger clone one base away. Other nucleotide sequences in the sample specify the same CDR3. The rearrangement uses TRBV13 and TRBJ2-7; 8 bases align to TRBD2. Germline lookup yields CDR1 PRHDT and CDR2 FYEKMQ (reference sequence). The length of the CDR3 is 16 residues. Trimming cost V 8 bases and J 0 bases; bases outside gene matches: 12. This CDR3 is CASPSLAGGSSYEQYF. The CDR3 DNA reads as TGTGCCAGCCCATCCCTCGCGGGGGGTAGCTCCTACGAGCAGTACTTC. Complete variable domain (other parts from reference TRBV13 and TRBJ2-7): AAGVIQSPRHLIKEKRETATLKCYPIPRHDTVYWYQQGPGQDPQFLISFYEKMQSDKGSIPDRFSAQQFSDYHSELNMSSLELGDSALYFCASPSLAGGSSYEQYFGPGTRLTVT.

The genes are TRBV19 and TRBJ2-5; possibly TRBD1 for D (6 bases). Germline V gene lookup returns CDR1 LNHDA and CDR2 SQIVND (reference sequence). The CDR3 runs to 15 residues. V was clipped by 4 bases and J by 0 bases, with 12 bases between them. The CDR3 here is CASSKDSTYQETQYF. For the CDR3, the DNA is TGTGCCAGTAGTAAGGACAGTACGTACCAAGAGACCCAGTACTTC.

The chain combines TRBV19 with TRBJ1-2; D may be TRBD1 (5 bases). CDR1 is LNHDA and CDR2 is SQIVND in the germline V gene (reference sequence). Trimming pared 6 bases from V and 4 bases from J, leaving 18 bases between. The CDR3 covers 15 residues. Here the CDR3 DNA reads TGTGCCAGTAGCCAAGGGGCGGGGACGTCCTATGGCTACACCTTC. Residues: CASSQGAGTSYGYTF.

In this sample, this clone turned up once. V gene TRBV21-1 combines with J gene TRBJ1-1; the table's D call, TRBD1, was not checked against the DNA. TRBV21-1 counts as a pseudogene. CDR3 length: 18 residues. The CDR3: CASSFQGDGQGVGAEAFF. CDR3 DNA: TGTGCCAGCAGCTTTCAGGGCGACGGACAGGGGGTGGGGGCTGAAGCTTTCTTT.

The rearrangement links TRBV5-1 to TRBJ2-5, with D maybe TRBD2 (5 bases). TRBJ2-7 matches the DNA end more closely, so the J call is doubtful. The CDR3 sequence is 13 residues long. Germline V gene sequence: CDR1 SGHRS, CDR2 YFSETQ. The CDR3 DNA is TGCGCCAGCACCGTGGGGAGCTCCTACGAGCAGTACTTC. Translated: CASTVGSSYEQYF.